The 31 T cell receptor beta chains in this list originate from one sample, sequenced in a study of beta chain features in type 1 diabetes. Sequenced material consisted of expressed TCRB transcripts (all of the isolated RNA was reverse transcribed). The table came from immunoSEQ multiplex PCR; TCRdb's copy has only in-frame clones and leaves some out. Of hundreds of thousands of clones listed, 12% to 15% are singletons. Source material: central memory CD4+ T cells from blood. These receptors were taken from a man aged 25 to 40 in good health.

This sequence joins TRBV2 and TRBJ2-1, with unresolved D. The CDR3 contains 13 residues. Germline V gene lookup returns CDR1 SNHLY and CDR2 FYNNEI. V lost 2 bases, J lost 10 bases, and 12 bases lay in between. CDR3 DNA: TGTGCCAGCAGTGAAAACGGTATCCGGGAGCAGTTCTTC. Its protein product is CASSENGIREQFF.

This clone was detected only a few times. The chain couples TRBV4-3 to TRBJ2-7; 8 positions match TRBD1. CDR1 is LGHNA and CDR2 is YSLEER in the germline V gene. This CDR3 has 15 residues. J gave up 3 bases and V 2 bases, and 6 bases lay outside the gene matches. In DNA form, the CDR3 reads TGCGCCAGCAGCCAACAGACAGGGGTGGGCTACGAGCAGTACTTC. Translation gives CASSQQTGVGYEQYF.

This clone was counted a few times. The chain employs TRBV11-3 and TRBJ2-5, with D uncertain. Germline CDR1 is SGHNT and CDR2 is YENEEA. Trimming pared 5 bases from V and 0 bases from J, leaving 4 bases between. The CDR3 length is 12 residues. Here the CDR3 reads CASSENQETQYF. In DNA, the CDR3 is TGTGCCAGCAGCGAAAACCAAGAGACCCAGTACTTC. The whole variable domain, remainder taken from reference TRBV11-3 and TRBJ2-5, is EAGVVQSPRYKIIEKKQPVAFWCNPISGHNTLYWYLQNLGQGPELLIRYENEEAVDDSQLPKDRFSAERLKGVDSTLKIQPAELGDSAVYLCASSENQETQYFGPGTRLLVL.

The chain is built from TRBV7-2 and TRBJ1-2; D is uncertain. The CDR3 is 14 residues long. V was shortened by 2 bases and J by 4 bases, with 11 bases between the two germline ends. Germline V CDR1 and CDR2: SGHTA, FQGNSA. The CDR3 nucleotides are TGTGCCAGCAGCTTACGACAACGGGCCTATGGCTACACCTTC. Protein product: CASSLRQRAYGYTF.

The chain links TRBV6-5 to TRBJ1-2, with 9 bases matching TRBD1. The V gene's germline CDR1 is MNHEY and CDR2 SVGAGI. The ends lost 4 bases at V and 2 bases at J; junction bases unmatched: 2. CDR3 size: 14 residues. This CDR3 is CASSSGQGNYGYTF. The CDR3 coding sequence is TGTGCCAGCAGTTCCGGACAGGGGAACTATGGCTACACCTTC.

This chain joins TRBV4-1 and TRBJ1-2; weak D call: TRBD1 (6 bases). With 3 bases removed from V and 4 bases from J, the gap between germline ends came to 15 bases. Germline V gene data show CDR1 as MGHRA and CDR2 as YSYEKL. CDR3 length: 15 residues. CDR3 nucleotide sequence: TGCGCCAGCAGCCACCCGGACAGCCCGTTCTATGGCTACACCTTC. Translation: CASSHPDSPFYGYTF.

The rearrangement uses TRBV6-6 and TRBJ2-7; 9 bases fit TRBD2. The CDR3 is 12 amino acids. J was trimmed by 7 bases and V by 6 bases; bases with no gene match: 4. In germline, CDR1 is MNHNY, CDR2 SVGAGI (reference sequence). CDR3 protein: CASRLTSGEQYF. The CDR3 nucleotides read TGTGCCAGCAGACTAACTAGCGGGGAGCAGTACTTC.

The CDR3 nucleotides read TGTGCCAGTAGAGCAGGACAGATAAATCAGCCCCAGCATTTT. As protein: CASRAGQINQPQHF. The chain employs TRBV19 and TRBJ1-5; D is possibly TRBD1 (6 bases). Germline V gene sequence: CDR1 LNHDA, CDR2 SQIVND (reference sequence). V shed 6 bases and J shed 4 bases, with 13 bases lying between them. This CDR3 contains 14 residues.

The chain combines TRBV5-6 with TRBJ2-6; the match to TRBD1 covers 7 bases. The CDR3 totals 15 residues. Trimming at V came to 2 bases and at J to 1 base, leaving 0 bases not matched to a gene. Germline values: CDR1 SGHDT, CDR2 YYEEEE. The CDR3 spells CASSLQGSGANVLTF. DNA of the CDR3: TGTGCCAGCAGCTTACAGGGGTCTGGGGCCAACGTCCTGACTTTC.

V usage is TRBV13 and J usage is TRBJ2-1; 11 nucleotides match TRBD2. Germline trimming cut 5 bases from V and 4 bases from J; bases unmatched to any gene: 7. The CDR3 loop spans 16 amino acids. Germline V gives CDR1 PRHDT, CDR2 FYEKMQ (reference sequence). The CDR3 DNA is TGTGCCAGCAGCCGACTAGCGGGGCTCCTATACAATGAGCAGTTCTTC. Its protein is CASSRLAGLLYNEQFF.

This chain uses TRBV29-1 with TRBJ2-5; no reliable D call. There are 16 residues in the CDR3. V was shortened by 1 base and J by 2 bases, with 17 bases between the two germline ends. Germline V gene sequence: CDR1 SQVTM, CDR2 ANQGSEA. The CDR3 loop reads CSVEGAKQSQQETQYF. As DNA, the CDR3 is TGCAGCGTTGAAGGGGCCAAGCAATCGCAACAAGAGACCCAGTACTTC.

The table lists this clone with a count of one. The chain carries TRBV6-6 and TRBJ1-2, with 9 bases lining up with TRBD1. Trimming at V came to 6 bases and at J to 8 bases, leaving 4 bases not matched to a gene. Germline CDR1 reads MNHNY; CDR2 reads SVGAGI (reference sequence). The CDR3 is 12 residues long. CDR3 protein: CASSHGQGGYTF. The CDR3 DNA reads as TGTGCCAGCAGCCACGGACAGGGGGGCTACACCTTC.

Concerning this clone: This specimen includes other DNA sequences encoding the same CDR3. The rearrangement links TRBV27 to TRBJ2-5, with a tentative D call TRBD1 (5 bases). This CDR3 comprises 13 residues. V gave up 3 bases and J gave up 5 bases, with 10 bases separating them. The germline gives CDR1 MNHEY, CDR2 SMNVEV (reference sequence). Here the CDR3 reads CASSFSRGETQYF. CDR3 in DNA: TGTGCCAGCAGTTTCTCTAGGGGCGAGACCCAGTACTTC.

This clone was seen repeatedly, ten times or more. The CDR3: CASSQVTAWDEQFF. The DNA of the CDR3 is TGTGCCAGCAGCCAAGTGACTGCCTGGGATGAGCAGTTCTTC. The chain is built from TRBV7-9 and TRBJ2-1; no clear D gene. This CDR3 region has 14 residues. Trimming stripped 5 bases from V and 8 bases from J, with 16 bases between. The V gene's germline CDR1 is SEHNR and CDR2 FQNEAQ (reference sequence). Variable domain in full (rest from reference TRBV7-9 and TRBJ2-1): DTGVSQNPRHKITKRGQNVTFRCDPISEHNRLYWYRQTLGQGPEFLTYFQNEAQLEKSRLLSDRFSAERPKGSFSTLEIQRTEQGDSAMYLCASSQVTAWDEQFFGPGTRLTVL.

V and J are TRBV7-6 and TRBJ2-5, with no clear D. This CDR3 has 15 amino acids. Trimming removed 1 base from V and 4 bases from J, with 13 bases in between. From germline, CDR1 is SGHVS and CDR2 FNYEAQ. The CDR3 DNA follows: TGTGCCAGCAGCTTAGGTCAGACCAACCGAGAGACCCAGTACTTC. This encodes CASSLGQTNRETQYF.

This chain uses TRBV6-1 with TRBJ2-7, with D possibly being TRBD2 (6 bases). The V and J ends lost 0 bases and 0 bases respectively, with 18 bases between them. The V gene's germline CDR1 is MNHNS and CDR2 SASEGT. The CDR3 is made up of 18 amino acids. For the CDR3, the DNA is TGTGCCAGCAGTGAAGCAGGTGCGGGGACGAGCAGCTCCTACGAGCAGTACTTC. Translated, it gives CASSEAGAGTSSSYEQYF.

This clone appeared many times. The rearrangement links TRBV19 to TRBJ2-1, with 7 bases lining up with TRBD1. Trimming took 5 bases from V and 6 from J; bases not matched to a gene: 10. CDR3 length: 15 residues. Germline V gives CDR1 LNHDA, CDR2 SQIVND (reference sequence). CDR3 loop: CASSASTGLSNEQFF. The CDR3 DNA reads as TGTGCCAGTAGTGCGTCGACAGGGCTCTCCAATGAGCAGTTCTTC.

This clone was detected ten times or more. The chain joins TRBV18 to TRBJ2-3, with no clear D. The CDR3 loop spans 15 amino acids. Germline V lookup: CDR1 KGHSH, CDR2 LQKENI. V lost 3 bases to trimming and J lost 7 bases, with 17 bases between them. This CDR3 is CASSPPGVAQNTQYF. The CDR3 DNA reads as TGTGCCAGCTCACCGCCTGGGGTAGCCCAGAATACGCAGTATTTT.

The CDR3 DNA reads as TGTGCCAGCTCACCAATGGCCCAGACCGGGGAGCTGTTTTTT. This sequence encodes CASSPMAQTGELFF. The V gene is TRBV18, the J gene TRBJ2-2; unclear D gene. The CDR3 extends over 14 amino acids. The germline CDR1 and CDR2 sequences are KGHSH and LQKENI. The ends were cut back, 2 bases at V and 5 bases at J, with 9 bases in the middle.

The sample holds one count of this clone. J is TRBJ2-5 and V is TRBV19; 8 bases match TRBD2. Trimming cost V 8 bases and J 3 bases; bases outside gene matches: 5. CDR1 is LNHDA, CDR2 SQIVND, per germline (reference sequence). The CDR3 spans 13 residues. CDR3 DNA sequence: TGTGCCAGTCAGCGGGGGAATGAAGAGACCCAGTACTTC. It specifies CASQRGNEETQYF.

This clone was observed a few times. V is TRBV7-9 and J is TRBJ1-6; D possibly corresponds to TRBD1 (6 bases). CDR1 and CDR2 from the germline V gene are SEHNR and FQNEAQ (reference sequence). Trimming shortened V by 3 bases and J by 0 bases, and 9 bases separated the two germline ends. CDR3 length equals 16 residues. This chain's CDR3 is CASSFQTGSYNSPLHF. CDR3 sequence (DNA): TGTGCCAGCAGCTTTCAGACAGGCTCCTATAATTCACCCCTCCACTTT.

The rearrangement links TRBV27 to TRBJ1-2; 9 nucleotides match TRBD1. CDR3 size: 13 residues. With V trimmed by 3 bases and J by 4 bases, 0 bases remained unmatched. CDR1 is MNHEY, CDR2 SMNVEV, per germline (reference sequence). The chain's CDR3 is CASSLTGGYGYTF. In DNA, the CDR3 is TGTGCCAGCAGTTTGACAGGGGGCTATGGCTACACCTTC.

Notes on this clone: Just one base apart from a much larger clone, this may be a read error. The V and J genes are TRBV5-6 and TRBJ2-7; the match to TRBD2 covers 13 bases. Trimming at V came to 4 bases and at J to 9 bases, leaving 7 bases not matched to a gene. Germline CDR1 reads SGHDT; CDR2 reads YYEEEE. The CDR3 is made up of 14 amino acids. CDR3 sequence reads: CASSLGTSGDGQYF. The CDR3 nucleotides read TGTGCCAGCAGCCTTGGGACTAGCGGGGACGGGCAGTACTTC.

The genes are TRBV7-9 and TRBJ2-1, with 9 bases aligning to TRBD2. V shed 3 bases, J shed 6 bases, and the junction held 9 bases outside the gene matches. CDR3 size: 16 residues. The germline V gene encodes CDR1 SEHNR and CDR2 FQNEAQ (reference sequence). The chain's CDR3 is CASSLESGGRANEQFF. The CDR3 DNA reads TGTGCCAGCAGCTTGGAATCTGGCGGGAGGGCCAATGAGCAGTTCTTC.

The chain recombines TRBV9 with TRBJ2-3, with unresolved D. Germline V gives CDR1 SGDLS, CDR2 YYNGEE. V lost 0 bases and J lost 0, with 8 bases in between. The CDR3 extends over 15 amino acids. In DNA form, the CDR3 reads TGTGCCAGCAGCGTAGGGCCTACCAGCACAGATACGCAGTATTTT. This translates into CASSVGPTSTDTQYF.

The chain carries TRBV7-2 and TRBJ1-4; D is uncertain. V was pared by 0 bases and J by 8 bases, with 13 bases between. The CDR3 consists of 15 residues. Per germline, CDR1 SGHTA and CDR2 FQGNSA. Here the CDR3 reads CASSLARRVQEKLFF. CDR3 bases: TGTGCCAGCAGCTTAGCGAGGCGGGTTCAGGAAAAACTGTTTTTT.

This clone occurred a few times. The chain is built from TRBV11-3 and TRBJ2-5, with D possibly being TRBD2 (5 bases). Germline loops: CDR1 SGHNT, CDR2 YENEEA. The CDR3 covers 12 residues. V lost 8 bases and J 3 bases, leaving 10 bases between the germline ends. The CDR3: CASGLSEETQYF. CDR3 nucleotides: TGTGCCAGCGGACTCTCCGAAGAGACCCAGTACTTC.

The rearrangement joins TRBV2 to TRBJ2-1, with 12 bases identical to TRBD2. The CDR3 totals 13 residues. Per germline, CDR1 SNHLY and CDR2 FYNNEI. J gave up 7 bases and V 6 bases, and 1 base lay outside the gene matches. Written as DNA, the CDR3 is TGTGCCAGCAGGACTAGCGGGAGAAATGAGCAGTTCTTC. Residues: CASRTSGRNEQFF.

The chain couples TRBV19 to TRBJ1-2, with no clear D. V was cut by 10 bases and J by 4 bases, with 13 bases left in between. Germline CDR1 reads LNHDA; CDR2 reads SQIVND (reference sequence). The CDR3 loop spans 12 amino acids. The chain's CDR3 is CATQTFTYGYTF. As DNA, the CDR3 is TGTGCCACCCAGACTTTTACCTATGGCTACACCTTC.

V gene TRBV19 combines with J gene TRBJ2-3; 7 positions match TRBD1. Unmatched junction bases numbered 13, after V lost 4 bases and J lost 6 bases. The CDR3 runs 16 residues. Germline lookup yields CDR1 LNHDA and CDR2 SQIVND (reference sequence). The CDR3 DNA reads as TGTGCCAGTAGTACCCGGGGCAGGGGGAGAGTGGATACGCAGTATTTT. Translation: CASSTRGRGRVDTQYF.

This chain uses TRBV29-1 with TRBJ1-3, with D unresolved. The CDR3 extends over 11 amino acids. The V gene lost 4 bases and the J gene lost 8 bases, with 9 bases spanning the gap. CDR1 is SQVTM and CDR2 is ANQGSEA in the germline V gene. CDR3 bases: TGCAGCGTTGGTATCGGGCACACCATATATTTT. Its protein product is CSVGIGHTIYF.